Here is one T cell receptor beta chain with its context. The antigen remains unidentified. The CDR3 consists of 17 residues. Germline CDR1 SQVTM, CDR2 ANQGSEA. TCRdb re-called the 5' RACE reads; every CDR3 protein appears as one record, without DNA. Recorded here are 300,000 or so distinct CDR3 sequences; the top ten clones represent 4.2%. The data are from a study of T cells expressing NK-cell markers. Background on the study: There were seven HCMV-seropositive donors and one seronegative donor among the eight sequenced.

Study-wide results and caveats: Once again these clonotypes came out on top in the CD3+CD56-NKG2C+ fraction of several donors.

The sample taken for sequencing was blood T cells: a sorted CD56 or NKG2C T cell subset, CD4+ or CD8+ T cells, or bulk PBMC T cells (not recorded which). The source is a woman aged 18-69 years in good health. This sequence joins TRBV29-1 and TRBJ2-1; TCRdb outputs TRBD2, but without DNA this stays unchecked. This CDR3 is CSVGGSGSLDPRNEQFF.